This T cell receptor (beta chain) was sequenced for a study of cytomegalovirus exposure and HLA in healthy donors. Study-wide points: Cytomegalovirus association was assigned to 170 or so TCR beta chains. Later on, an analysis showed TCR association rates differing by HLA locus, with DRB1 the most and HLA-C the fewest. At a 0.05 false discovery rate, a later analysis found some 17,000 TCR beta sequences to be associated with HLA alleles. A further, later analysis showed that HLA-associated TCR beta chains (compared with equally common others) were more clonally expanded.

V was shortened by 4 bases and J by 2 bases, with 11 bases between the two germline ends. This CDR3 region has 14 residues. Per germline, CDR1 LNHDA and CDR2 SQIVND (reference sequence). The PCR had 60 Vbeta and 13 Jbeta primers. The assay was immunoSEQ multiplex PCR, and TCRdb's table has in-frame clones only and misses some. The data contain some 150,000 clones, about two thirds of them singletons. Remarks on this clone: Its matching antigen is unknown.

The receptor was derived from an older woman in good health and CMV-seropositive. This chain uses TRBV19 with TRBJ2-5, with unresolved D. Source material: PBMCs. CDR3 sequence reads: CASSSQVVQETQYF. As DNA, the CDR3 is TGTGCCAGTAGTAGTCAGGTCGTTCAAGAGACCCAGTACTTC.